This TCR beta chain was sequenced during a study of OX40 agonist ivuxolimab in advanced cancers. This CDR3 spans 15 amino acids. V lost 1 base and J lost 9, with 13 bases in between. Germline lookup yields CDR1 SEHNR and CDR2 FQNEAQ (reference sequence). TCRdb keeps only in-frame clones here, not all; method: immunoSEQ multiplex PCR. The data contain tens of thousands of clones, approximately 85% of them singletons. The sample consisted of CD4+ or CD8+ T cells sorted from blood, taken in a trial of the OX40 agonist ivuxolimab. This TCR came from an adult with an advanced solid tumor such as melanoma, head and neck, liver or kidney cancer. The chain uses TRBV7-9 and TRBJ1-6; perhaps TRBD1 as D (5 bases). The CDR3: CASSLGAREFSPLHF. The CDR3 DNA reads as TGTGCCAGCAGCTTAGGGGCCAGGGAGTTTTCACCCCTCCACTTT.